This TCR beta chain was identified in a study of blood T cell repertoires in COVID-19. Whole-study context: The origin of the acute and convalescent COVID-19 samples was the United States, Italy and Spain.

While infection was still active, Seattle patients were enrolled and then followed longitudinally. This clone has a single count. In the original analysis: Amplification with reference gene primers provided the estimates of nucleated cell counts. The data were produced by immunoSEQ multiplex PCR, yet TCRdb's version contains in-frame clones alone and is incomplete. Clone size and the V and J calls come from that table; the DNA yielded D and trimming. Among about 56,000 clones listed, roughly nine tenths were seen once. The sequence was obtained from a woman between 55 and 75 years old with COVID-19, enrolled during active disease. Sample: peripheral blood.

In DNA, the CDR3 is TGTGCCAGCAGCTCCCGGCCGGGTTACGAGCAGTACTTC. Translating it yields CASSSRPGYEQYF. The genes are TRBV7-2 and TRBJ2-7; no firm D call. Germline-derived CDR1 and CDR2 are SGHTA and FQGNSA. V dropped 4 bases and J dropped 4 bases, with 11 bases sitting between them. The length of the CDR3 is 13 residues.